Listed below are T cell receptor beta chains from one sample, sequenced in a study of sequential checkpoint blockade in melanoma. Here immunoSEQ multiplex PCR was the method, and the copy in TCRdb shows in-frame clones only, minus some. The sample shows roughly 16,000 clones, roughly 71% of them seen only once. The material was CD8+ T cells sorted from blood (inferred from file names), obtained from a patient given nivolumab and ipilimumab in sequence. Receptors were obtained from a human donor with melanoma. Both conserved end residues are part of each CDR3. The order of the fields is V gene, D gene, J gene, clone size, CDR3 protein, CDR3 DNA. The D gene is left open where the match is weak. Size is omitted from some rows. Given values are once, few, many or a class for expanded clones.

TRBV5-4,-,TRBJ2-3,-,CASSGGLTDTQYF,TGTGCCAGCAGCGGGGGACTGACAGATACGCAGTATTTT
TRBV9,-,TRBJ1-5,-,CASSEGGGNQPQHF,TGTGCCAGCAGCGAGGGGGGGGGAAATCAGCCCCAGCATTTT
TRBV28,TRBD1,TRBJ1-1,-,CASSLQGDGTEAFF,TGTGCCAGCAGTTTACAGGGGGACGGCACTGAAGCTTTCTTT
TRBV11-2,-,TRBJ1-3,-,CASSSSRTANFSGNTIYF,TGTGCCAGCAGCTCCTCTCGGACAGCCAACTTCTCTGGAAACACCATATATTTT
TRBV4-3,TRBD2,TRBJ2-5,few,CASSQERGGQETQYF,TGCGCCAGCAGCCAAGAGCGGGGGGGCCAAGAGACCCAGTACTTC
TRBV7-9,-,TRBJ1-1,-,CASSPPLTGIDTEAFF,TGTGCCAGCAGCCCTCCCCTAACAGGGATCGACACTGAAGCTTTCTTT
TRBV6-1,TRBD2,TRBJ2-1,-,CASSEREGAYNEQFF,TGTGCCAGCAGTGAAAGGGAGGGCGCCTACAATGAGCAGTTCTTC
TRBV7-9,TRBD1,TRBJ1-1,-,CASGTGGTEAFF,TGTGCCAGCGGGACAGGGGGCACTGAAGCTTTCTTT
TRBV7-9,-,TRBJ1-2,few,CASSSLWLGNGYTF,TGTGCCAGCAGCTCCCTTTGGCTCGGGAATGGCTACACCTTC
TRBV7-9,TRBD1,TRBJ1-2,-,CASSLILTGGNYGYTF,TGTGCCAGCAGCTTAATCCTGACAGGGGGCAACTATGGCTACACCTTC
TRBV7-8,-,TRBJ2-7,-,CASSLAGDYEQYF,TGTGCCAGCAGCTTAGCGGGAGACTACGAGCAGTACTTC
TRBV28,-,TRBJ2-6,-,CASSQQGRAGANVLTF,TGTGCCAGCAGTCAACAGGGCAGGGCTGGGGCCAACGTCCTGACTTTC
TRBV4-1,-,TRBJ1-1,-,CASSQDRSANTEAFF,TGCGCCAGCAGCCAAGACAGGTCGGCGAACACTGAAGCTTTCTTT
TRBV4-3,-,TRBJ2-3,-,CASSQSPLSTDTQYF,TGCGCCAGCAGCCAATCCCCCCTCTCGACAGATACGCAGTATTTT
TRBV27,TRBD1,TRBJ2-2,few,CASSRTGQGERTGELFF,TGTGCCAGCAGTCGCACGGGACAGGGAGAAAGGACCGGGGAGCTGTTTTTT
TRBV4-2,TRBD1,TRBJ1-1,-,CASSHEQGVNTEAFF,TGTGCCAGCAGCCACGAACAGGGGGTGAACACTGAAGCTTTCTTT
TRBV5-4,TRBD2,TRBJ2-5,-,CASSSSLGAGGPLGSETQYF,TGTGCCAGCAGCTCGAGTTTAGGGGCGGGGGGGCCATTGGGGTCGGAGACCCAGTACTTC
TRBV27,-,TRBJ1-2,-,CASRGGGYGYTF,TGTGCCAGCAGGGGAGGGGGCTATGGCTACACCTTC
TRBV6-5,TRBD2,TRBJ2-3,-,CASSLAGGGTDTQYF,TGTGCCAGCAGTCTAGCGGGGGGAGGCACAGATACGCAGTATTTT
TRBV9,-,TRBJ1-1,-,CASSVWDNSNTEAFF,TGTGCCAGCAGCGTATGGGACAACTCGAACACTGAAGCTTTCTTT
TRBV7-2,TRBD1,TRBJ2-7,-,CASSLVGTGLYEQYF,TGTGCCAGCAGCTTAGTCGGGACAGGACTGTACGAGCAGTACTTC
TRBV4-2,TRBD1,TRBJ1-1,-,CASKPGQGALAFF,TGTGCCAGCAAACCAGGGCAGGGGGCATTGGCTTTCTTT
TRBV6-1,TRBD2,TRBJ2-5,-,CASSELAGGPETQYF,TGTGCCAGCAGTGAATTAGCGGGGGGGCCAGAGACCCAGTACTTC
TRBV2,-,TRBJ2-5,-,CASSVWDLETQYF,TGTGCCAGCAGTGTTTGGGACTTAGAGACCCAGTACTTC
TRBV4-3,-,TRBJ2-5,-,CASSQYRGGQETQYF,TGCGCCAGCAGCCAATACAGGGGGGGACAAGAGACCCAGTACTTC
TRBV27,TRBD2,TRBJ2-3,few,CASSPSGGTDTQYF,TGTGCCAGCAGTCCCTCGGGGGGAACAGATACGCAGTATTTT
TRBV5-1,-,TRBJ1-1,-,CASSPHDSMNTEAFF,TGCGCCAGCAGCCCCCATGACAGTATGAACACTGAAGCTTTCTTT
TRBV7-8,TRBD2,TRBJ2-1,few,CASSPPGAGGPNEQFF,TGTGCCAGCAGCCCTCCGGGGGCGGGGGGCCCCAATGAGCAGTTCTTC
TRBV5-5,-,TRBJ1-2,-,CASSLSLMTDLNYGYTF,TGTGCCAGCAGCTTGTCGTTAATGACAGACCTTAACTATGGCTACACCTTC
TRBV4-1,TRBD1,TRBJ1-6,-,CASSQYRGRDSPLHF,TGCGCCAGCAGCCAATATAGGGGGCGGGATTCACCCCTCCACTTT
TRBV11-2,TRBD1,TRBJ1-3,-,CASRPTGVGNTIYF,TGTGCCAGCAGACCAACAGGGGTCGGAAACACCATATATTTT
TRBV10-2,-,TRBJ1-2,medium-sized,CASSESRQGIFYGYTF,TGCGCCAGCAGTGAGTCAAGGCAGGGAATCTTCTATGGCTACACCTTC
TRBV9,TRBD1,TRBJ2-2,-,CASSVGGAFQGAAGELFF,TGTGCCAGCAGTGTCGGTGGGGCCTTTCAGGGGGCGGCCGGGGAGCTGTTTTTT
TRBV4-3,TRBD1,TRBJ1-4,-,CASSQDPGTGVEKLFF,TGCGCCAGCAGCCAGGACCCCGGGACAGGGGTAGAAAAACTGTTTTTT
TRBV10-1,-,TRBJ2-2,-,CASSEGGGELFF,TGCGCCAGCAGTGAGGGAGGCGGGGAGCTGTTTTTT
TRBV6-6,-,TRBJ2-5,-,CASSYVYTSETQYF,TGTGCCAGCAGTTACGTATACACGTCGGAGACCCAGTACTTC
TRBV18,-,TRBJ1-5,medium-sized,CASSPAGTQPQHF,TGTGCCAGCTCACCGGCGGGAACTCAGCCCCAGCATTTT
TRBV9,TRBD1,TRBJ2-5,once,CASSAAEGQGRETQYF,TGTGCCAGCAGCGCAGCCGAGGGACAGGGGCGGGAGACCCAGTACTTC
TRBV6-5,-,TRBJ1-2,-,CASSYSMALYYGYTF,TGTGCCAGCAGTTACTCGATGGCCCTCTACTATGGCTACACCTTC
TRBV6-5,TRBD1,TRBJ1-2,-,CASSPNPGGYGYTF,TGTGCCAGCAGCCCCAATCCAGGGGGGTATGGCTACACCTTC
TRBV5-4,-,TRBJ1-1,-,CASSPGGITEAFF,TGTGCCAGCAGCCCCGGGGGAATCACTGAAGCTTTCTTT
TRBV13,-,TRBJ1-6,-,CASSLGTEIRRSPLHF,TGTGCCAGCAGCTTAGGGACAGAAATCCGGCGTTCACCCCTCCACTTT
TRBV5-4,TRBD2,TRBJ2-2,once,CASSLEGGGAPGELFF,TGTGCCAGCAGCTTGGAGGGCGGGGGGGCCCCCGGGGAGCTGTTTTTT
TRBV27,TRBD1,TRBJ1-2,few,CASSPGTGGKYYGYTF,TGTGCCAGCAGTCCTGGGACAGGGGGCAAGTACTATGGCTACACCTTC
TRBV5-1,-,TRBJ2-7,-,CASSSTSYEQYF,TGTGCCAGCAGCTCTACTAGCTACGAGCAGTACTTC
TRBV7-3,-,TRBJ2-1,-,CASSEGRGAYNEQFF,TGTGCCAGCAGCGAGGGCAGGGGAGCCTACAATGAGCAGTTCTTC
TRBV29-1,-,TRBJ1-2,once,CSDDSNYGYTF,TGCAGCGACGACAGTAACTATGGCTACACCTTC
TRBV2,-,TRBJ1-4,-,CASRQGTNEKLFF,TGTGCCAGCAGACAGGGAACTAATGAAAAACTGTTTTTT
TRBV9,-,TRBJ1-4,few,CASSLGASDEKLFF,TGTGCCAGCAGCCTGGGGGCGTCCGATGAAAAACTGTTTTTT
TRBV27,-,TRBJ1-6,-,CASQELSYNSPLHF,TGTGCCAGCCAGGAACTTTCGTATAATTCACCCCTCCACTTT
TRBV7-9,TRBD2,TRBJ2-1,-,CASSLGRGGLELF,TGTGCCAGCAGCTTAGGGCGGGGGGGCCTCGAGCTCTTC